This TCR beta chain appears in the sequencing data of a study of beta chain features in type 1 diabetes. Findings of the study overall: It was among patients, rather than healthy donors, that naive, central memory and Treg TCRB repertoires appeared more similar.

A word on this clone: The antigen remains unidentified.

Trimming removed 3 bases at V and 5 bases at J, with 14 bases between. The CDR3 is 14 amino acids. Per the germline V gene, CDR1 is SGDLS and CDR2 is YYNGEE. Expressed TCRB transcripts were sequenced because the entire RNA isolate underwent reverse transcription. Only in-frame clones appear in the TCRdb table, and some are missing; sequencing was by immunoSEQ multiplex PCR. The sample includes about 450,000 clones, around 10% seen only once; the top ten take approximately 0.045%. The sequence was collected from a woman aged 18-29 years in good health. The specimen sequenced was naive CD4+ T cells from blood. V usage is TRBV9 and J usage is TRBJ1-2, with D maybe TRBD1 (5 bases). CDR3 region: CASSDGSKGYGYTF. The CDR3 bases are TGTGCCAGCAGCGACGGGAGTAAGGGGTATGGCTACACCTTC. The entire variable domain, with the rest obtained from reference TRBV9 and TRBJ1-2, is as follows: DSGVTQTPKHLITATGQRVTLRCSPRSGDLSVYWYQQSLDQGLQFLIQYYNGEERAKGNILERFSAQQFPDLHSELNLSSLELGDSALYFCASSDGSKGYGYTFGSGTRLTVV.